This T cell receptor (beta chain) was obtained from a study of vaccination effects on CD4 cells after COVID-19. Having been cultured for roughly 9 days, the cells underwent CD4+ T cell isolation. Each participant was administered two doses of either the BNT162b2 or the mRNA-1273 vaccine. The CDR3 runs to 14 residues. Between the trimmed V and J ends, which lost 5 bases and 2 bases, there was a span of 12 bases. Germline CDR1 and CDR2: LGHDT and YNNKEL (reference sequence). Notes on the study in general: No early post-infection timepoints were available in the study, which also included few convalescent patients.

Assay used: immunoSEQ multiplex PCR; TCRdb lists only in-frame clones, some missing. Here the sample spans approximately 60,000 clones, around four fifths being singletons. With regard to this clone: Its antigen is undetermined.

The sample was CD4+ T cells from PBMCs cultured without peptide, taken after COVID-19 vaccination. The genes are TRBV3-1 (or the pseudogene TRBV3-2) and TRBJ1-1; D remains unclear. The source is a human donor who received a COVID-19 vaccine. CDR3 loop: CASSVKPGNTEAFF. CDR3 DNA sequence: TGTGCCAGCAGCGTAAAACCGGGTAACACTGAAGCTTTCTTT.